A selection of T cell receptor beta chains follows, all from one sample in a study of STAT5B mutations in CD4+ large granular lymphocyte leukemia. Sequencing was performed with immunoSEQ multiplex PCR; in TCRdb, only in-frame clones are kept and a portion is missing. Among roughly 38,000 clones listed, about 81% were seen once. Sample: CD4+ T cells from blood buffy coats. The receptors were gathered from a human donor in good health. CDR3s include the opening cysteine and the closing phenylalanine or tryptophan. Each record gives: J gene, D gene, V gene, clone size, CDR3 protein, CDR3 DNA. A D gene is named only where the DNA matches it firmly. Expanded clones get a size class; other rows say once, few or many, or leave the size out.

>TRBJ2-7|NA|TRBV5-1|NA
CASSDRDLVSLYEQYF
TGCGCCAGCAGCGACCGGGACTTAGTCAGTCTCTACGAGCAGTACTTC
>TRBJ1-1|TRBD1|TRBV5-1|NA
CASSITGGESEAFF
TGCGCCAGCAGCATTACAGGGGGCGAGAGTGAAGCTTTCTTT
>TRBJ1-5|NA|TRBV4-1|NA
CASSREDYSNQPQHF
TGCGCCAGCAGCCGGGAGGACTATAGCAATCAGCCCCAGCATTTT
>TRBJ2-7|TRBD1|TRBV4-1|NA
CASSQVLARDRGIEQYF
TGCGCCAGCAGCCAAGTTCTGGCCCGGGACAGGGGGATAGAGCAGTACTTC
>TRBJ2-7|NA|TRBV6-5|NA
CATRDVKTYEQYF
TGTGCCACCAGGGACGTAAAGACCTACGAGCAGTACTTC
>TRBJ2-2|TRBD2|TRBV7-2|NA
CASSLRLAGVNTGELFF
TGTGCCAGCAGCTTACGACTAGCGGGAGTGAACACCGGGGAGCTGTTTTTT
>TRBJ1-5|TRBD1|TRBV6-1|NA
CASRAQGQRNQPQHF
TGTGCCAGCAGAGCACAGGGACAGCGGAATCAGCCCCAGCATTTT
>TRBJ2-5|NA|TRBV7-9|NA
CASSSQGHGETQYF
TGTGCCAGCAGCTCCCAGGGGCACGGGGAGACCCAGTACTTC
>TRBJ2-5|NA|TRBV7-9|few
CASTPPGGGTVGTQYF
TGTGCCAGCACTCCCCCAGGCGGGGGGACAGTGGGGACCCAGTACTTC
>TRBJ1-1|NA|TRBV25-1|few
CASDSRDTEAFF
TGTGCCAGCGACTCAAGAGACACTGAAGCTTTCTTT
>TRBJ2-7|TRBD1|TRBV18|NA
CASSTTGTSYEQYF
TGTGCCAGCTCAACGACAGGGACGTCCTACGAGCAGTACTTC
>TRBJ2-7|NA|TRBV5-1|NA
CASSSGGGGNEQYF
TGCGCCAGCAGCTCCGGAGGGGGTGGCAACGAGCAGTACTTC
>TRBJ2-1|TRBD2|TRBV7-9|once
CASSFPPRLAGARNEQFF
TGTGCCAGCAGCTTCCCTCCTAGACTAGCGGGAGCCCGTAATGAGCAGTTCTTC
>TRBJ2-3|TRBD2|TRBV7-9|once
CASSKGAGPTDTQYF
TGTGCCAGCAGCAAGGGAGCGGGGCCGACAGATACGCAGTATTTT
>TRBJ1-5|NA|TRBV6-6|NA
CASSYSPDSAREPQHF
TGTGCCAGCAGTTACTCCCCAGACAGCGCAAGGGAGCCCCAGCATTTT
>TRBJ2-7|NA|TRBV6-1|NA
CASTTGHFYEQYF
TGTGCCAGCACTACTGGGCACTTCTACGAGCAGTACTTC
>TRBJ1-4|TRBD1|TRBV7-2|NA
CASSPGTGARGEKLFF
TGTGCCAGCAGCCCCGGGACAGGGGCGCGCGGTGAAAAACTGTTTTTT
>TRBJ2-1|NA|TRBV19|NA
CASSPGQTYNEQFF
TGTGCCAGTAGCCCGGGACAAACGTACAATGAGCAGTTCTTC
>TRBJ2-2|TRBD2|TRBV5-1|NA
CASKLAENTGELFF
TGCGCCAGCAAACTAGCGGAGAACACCGGGGAGCTGTTTTTT
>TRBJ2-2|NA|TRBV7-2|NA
CASSLDRGRDTGELFF
TGTGCCAGCAGCTTAGATAGGGGGAGGGACACCGGGGAGCTGTTTTTT
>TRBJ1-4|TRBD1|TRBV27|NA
CASSHRRFGDSMKLFF
TGTGCCAGCAGTCACCGCCGCTTTGGGGACAGTATGAAACTGTTTTTT
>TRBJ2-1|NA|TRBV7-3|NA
CASSPGTGEQFF
TGTGCCAGCAGCCCAGGAACGGGTGAGCAGTTCTTC